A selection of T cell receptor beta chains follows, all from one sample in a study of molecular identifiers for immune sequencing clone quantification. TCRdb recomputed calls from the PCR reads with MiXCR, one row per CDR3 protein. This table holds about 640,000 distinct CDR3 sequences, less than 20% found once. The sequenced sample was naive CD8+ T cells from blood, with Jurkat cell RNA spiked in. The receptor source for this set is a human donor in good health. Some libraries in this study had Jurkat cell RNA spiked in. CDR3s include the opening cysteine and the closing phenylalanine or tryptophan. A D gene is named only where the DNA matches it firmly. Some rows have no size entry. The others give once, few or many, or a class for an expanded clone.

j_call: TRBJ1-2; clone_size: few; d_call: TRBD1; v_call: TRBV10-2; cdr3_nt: TGCGCCAGCAGTGAGTCAACAGGGGGCCTCAACTATGGCTACACCTTC; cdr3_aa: CASSESTGGLNYGYTF
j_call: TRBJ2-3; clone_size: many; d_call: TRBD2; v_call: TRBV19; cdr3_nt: TGTGCCAGTAGTATTGTAGGACTAGCTGGAGATACGCAGTATTTT; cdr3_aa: CASSIVGLAGDTQYF
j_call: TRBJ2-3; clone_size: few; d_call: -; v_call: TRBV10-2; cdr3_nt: TGCGCCAGCAGTGAGTTGGGGGGCACAGATACGCAGTATTTT; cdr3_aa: CASSELGGTDTQYF
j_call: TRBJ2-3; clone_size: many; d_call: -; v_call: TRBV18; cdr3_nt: TGTGCCAGCTCCGACGGTGGAGGGGGGCCCACAGATACGCAGTATTTT; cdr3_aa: CASSDGGGGPTDTQYF
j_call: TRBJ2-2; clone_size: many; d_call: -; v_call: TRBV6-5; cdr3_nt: TGTGCCAGCAGTTACGGCGGGAACACCGGGGAGCTGTTTTTT; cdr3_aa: CASSYGGNTGELFF
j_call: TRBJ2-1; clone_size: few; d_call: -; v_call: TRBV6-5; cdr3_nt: TGTGCCAGCAAGTTGTCCGTATTTAGTGAGCAGTTCTTC; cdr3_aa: CASKLSVFSEQFF
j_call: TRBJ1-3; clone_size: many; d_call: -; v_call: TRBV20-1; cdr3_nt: TGCAGTGCTAGAGAAGACGGGACCTCTGGAAACACCATATATTTT; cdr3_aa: CSAREDGTSGNTIYF
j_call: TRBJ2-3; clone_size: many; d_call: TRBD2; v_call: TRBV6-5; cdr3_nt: TGTGCCAGCAGCCCCAGCGGGGTTAACACAGATACGCAGTATTTT; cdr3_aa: CASSPSGVNTDTQYF
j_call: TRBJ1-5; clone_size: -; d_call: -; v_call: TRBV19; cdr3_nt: TGTGCCAGTACCGGGCAGATGTATAGCAATCAGCCCCAGCATTTT; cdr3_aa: CASTGQMYSNQPQHF
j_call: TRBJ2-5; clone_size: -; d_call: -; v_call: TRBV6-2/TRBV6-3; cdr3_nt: TGTGCCAGCGGTTACGCGGAGACCCAGTACTTC; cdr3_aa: CASGYAETQYF
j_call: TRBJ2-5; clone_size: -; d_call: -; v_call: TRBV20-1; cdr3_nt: TGCAGTGCTAAGAGCAAGGGGCTCCCTTGGGAGACCCAGTACTTC; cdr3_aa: CSAKSKGLPWETQYF
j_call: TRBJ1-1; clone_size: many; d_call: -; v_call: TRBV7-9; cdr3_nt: TGTGCCAGCAGCTTAGCGCAGGGGTCGAACACTGAAGCTTTCTTT; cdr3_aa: CASSLAQGSNTEAFF
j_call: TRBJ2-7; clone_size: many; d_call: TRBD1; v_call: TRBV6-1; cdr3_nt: TGTGCCAGCAGTGAAAGCCCCGGGACAGACGAGCAGTACTTC; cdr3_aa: CASSESPGTDEQYF
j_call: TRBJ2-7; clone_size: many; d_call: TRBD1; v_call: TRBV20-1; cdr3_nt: TGCAGTGCTCTACCCGGACAGGGGGTCGAGCAGTACTTC; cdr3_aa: CSALPGQGVEQYF
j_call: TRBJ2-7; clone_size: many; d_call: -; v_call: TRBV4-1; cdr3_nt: TGCGCCAGCAGCCAAGATACCCGACATCCCTACGAGCAGTACTTC; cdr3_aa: CASSQDTRHPYEQYF
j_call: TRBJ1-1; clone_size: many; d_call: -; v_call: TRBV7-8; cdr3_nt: TGTGCCAGCAGTCCCGGCAGGGGACGGACTGAAGCTTTCTTT; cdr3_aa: CASSPGRGRTEAFF
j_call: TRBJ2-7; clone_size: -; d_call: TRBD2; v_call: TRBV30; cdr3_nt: TGTGCCTGGAGTGGGACTAGCGGGAGCCACGAGCAGCACTTC; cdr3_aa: CAWSGTSGSHEQHF
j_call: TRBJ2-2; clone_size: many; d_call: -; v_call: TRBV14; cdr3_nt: TGTGCCAGCAGCCAAGATACGGGTCCCAGCGGCACCGGGGAGCTGTTTTTT; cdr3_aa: CASSQDTGPSGTGELFF
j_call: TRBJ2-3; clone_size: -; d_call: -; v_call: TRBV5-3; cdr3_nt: TGTACCAGCAGCTTCAGGGGGGGGGCCGAGGATACGCAGTATTTT; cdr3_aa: CTSSFRGGAEDTQYF
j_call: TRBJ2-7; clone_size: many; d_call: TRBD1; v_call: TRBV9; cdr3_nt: TGTGCCAGCAGCGAAGGACAGGGCTCCTCCTACGAGCAGTACTTC; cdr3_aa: CASSEGQGSSYEQYF
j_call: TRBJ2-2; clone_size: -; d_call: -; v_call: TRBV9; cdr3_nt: TGTGCCAGCACGGGGGGACAGGTATCGGGCGGGGACGGGGAGCTGTTTTTT; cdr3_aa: CASTGGQVSGGDGELFF
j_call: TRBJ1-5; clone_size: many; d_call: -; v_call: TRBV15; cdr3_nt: TGTGCCACCCACGACGGGGTATTGCGGCAGAGCAATCAGCCCCAGCATTTT; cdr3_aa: CATHDGVLRQSNQPQHF
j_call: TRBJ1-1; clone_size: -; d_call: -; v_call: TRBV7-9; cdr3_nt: TGTGCCAGCAGCCCGGAAGCGAACACTGAAGCTTCCTTT; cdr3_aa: CASSPEANTEASF
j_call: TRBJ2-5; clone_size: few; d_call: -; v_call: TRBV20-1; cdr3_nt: TGCAGTGCTAGAGATCTCGGGTCTCCCGCGGAGACCCAGTACTTC; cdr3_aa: CSARDLGSPAETQYF
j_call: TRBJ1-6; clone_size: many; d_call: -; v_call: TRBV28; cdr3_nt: TGTGCCAGCACGCACCTTCTGACTGGAAATTCACCCCTCCACTTT; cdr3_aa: CASTHLLTGNSPLHF
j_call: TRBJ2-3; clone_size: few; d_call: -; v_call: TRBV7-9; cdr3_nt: TGTGCCAGCAGCTTCCTAAGATACGAAACTAGCACAGATACGCAGTATTTT; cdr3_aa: CASSFLRYETSTDTQYF
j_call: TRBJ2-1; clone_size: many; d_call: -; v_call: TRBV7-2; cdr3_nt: TGTGCCAGCAGCCCACTCCTGGGGAGCAATGAGCAGTTCTTC; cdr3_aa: CASSPLLGSNEQFF
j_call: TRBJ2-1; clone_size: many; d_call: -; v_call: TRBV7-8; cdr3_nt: TGTGCCAGCAACCCCCCCAGGGGAATCGGGTACGATGAGCAGTTCTTC; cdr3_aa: CASNPPRGIGYDEQFF
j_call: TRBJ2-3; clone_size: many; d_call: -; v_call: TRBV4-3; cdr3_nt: TGCGCCAGCAGCCAAGCGGGAGAGTCCACAGATACGCAGTATTTT; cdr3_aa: CASSQAGESTDTQYF
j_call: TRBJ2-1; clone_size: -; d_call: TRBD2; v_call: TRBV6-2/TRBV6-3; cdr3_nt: TGTGCCAGCAGTTACCCCATAGCGGGAGAGTACAATGAGCAGTTCTTC; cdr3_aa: CASSYPIAGEYNEQFF
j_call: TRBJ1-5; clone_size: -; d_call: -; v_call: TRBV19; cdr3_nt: TGTGCCAGTGGTATAGTTTCGGGGAGGTTTAGCAATCAGCCCCAGCATTTT; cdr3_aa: CASGIVSGRFSNQPQHF
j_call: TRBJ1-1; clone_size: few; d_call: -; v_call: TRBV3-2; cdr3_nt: TGTGCCAGCAGCTCACCCATGGGGGGCACTGAAGCTTTCTTT; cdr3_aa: CASSSPMGGTEAFF
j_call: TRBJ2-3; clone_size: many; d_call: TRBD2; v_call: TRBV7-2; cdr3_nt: TGTGCCAGCAGCTGGTCGGGGGGGCAGACAGATACGCAGTATTTT; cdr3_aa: CASSWSGGQTDTQYF
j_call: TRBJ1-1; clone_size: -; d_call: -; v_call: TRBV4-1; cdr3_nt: TGCGCCAGCAGCCAAACAAGGAACACTGAAGCTTTCTTT; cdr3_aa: CASSQTRNTEAFF
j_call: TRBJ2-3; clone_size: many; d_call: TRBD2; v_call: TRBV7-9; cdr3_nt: TGTGCCAGTATGACTAGCGGGAGTGCCGGAGATACGCAGTATTTT; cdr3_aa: CASMTSGSAGDTQYF
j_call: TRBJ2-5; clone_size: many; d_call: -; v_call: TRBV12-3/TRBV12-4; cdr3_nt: TGTGCCAGCAGTTTATACCAACTAGGGAGCCAAGAGACCCAGTACTTC; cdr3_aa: CASSLYQLGSQETQYF
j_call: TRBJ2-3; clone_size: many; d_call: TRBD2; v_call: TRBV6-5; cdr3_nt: TGTGCCAGCGGACTAGCGGGATCCACAGATACGCAGTATTTT; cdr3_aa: CASGLAGSTDTQYF
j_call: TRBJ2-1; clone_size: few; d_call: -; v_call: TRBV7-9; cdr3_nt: TGTGCCAGCAGCTTACTCAGGGACTACAATGAGCAGTTCTTC; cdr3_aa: CASSLLRDYNEQFF
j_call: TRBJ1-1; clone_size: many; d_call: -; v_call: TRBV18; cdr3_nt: TGTGCCAGCTCACCAGATTTAGGGGTGACACAGAACACTGAAGCTTTCTTT; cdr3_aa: CASSPDLGVTQNTEAFF
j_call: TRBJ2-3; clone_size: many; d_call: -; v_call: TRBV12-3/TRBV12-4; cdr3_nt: TGTGCCAGCAGTCCCACCGGGCGGGATACGCAGTATTTT; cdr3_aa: CASSPTGRDTQYF
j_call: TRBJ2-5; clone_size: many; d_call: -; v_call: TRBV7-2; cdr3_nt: -; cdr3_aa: CASSLYISAGGWETQYF
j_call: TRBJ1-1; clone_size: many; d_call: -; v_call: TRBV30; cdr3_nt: TGTGCCTGGACAGGGCTGGAGAACACTGAAGCTTTCTTT; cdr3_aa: CAWTGLENTEAFF
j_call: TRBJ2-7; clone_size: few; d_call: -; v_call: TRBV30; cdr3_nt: TGTGCCTGGAGTGTAAGCGTCGAGCAGTACTTC; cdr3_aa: CAWSVSVEQYF
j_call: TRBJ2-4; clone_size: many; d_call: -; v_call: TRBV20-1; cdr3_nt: TGCAGTGCTTACCAGTTTGGCGAGGCCAAAAACATTCAGTACTTC; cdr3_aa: CSAYQFGEAKNIQYF
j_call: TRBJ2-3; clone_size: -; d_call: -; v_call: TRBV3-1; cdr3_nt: TGTGCCAGCAGCCAAGAAGCTCCCTGGAACCCAGGCACAGATACGCAGTATTTT; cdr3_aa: CASSQEAPWNPGTDTQYF
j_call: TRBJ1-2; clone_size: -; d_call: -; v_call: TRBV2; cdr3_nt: TGTGGCTTTGAGCACACTAACTATGGCTACACCTTC; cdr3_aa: CGFEHTNYGYTF
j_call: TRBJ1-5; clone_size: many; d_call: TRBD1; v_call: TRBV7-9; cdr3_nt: TGTGCCAGCAGCTTAGCGGGACAGGGGGCGGGTCAGCCCCAGCATTTT; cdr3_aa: CASSLAGQGAGQPQHF
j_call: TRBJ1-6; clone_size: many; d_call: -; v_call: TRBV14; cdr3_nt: TGTGCCAGCAGCCGAGCTAATTCACCCCTCCACTTT; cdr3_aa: CASSRANSPLHF
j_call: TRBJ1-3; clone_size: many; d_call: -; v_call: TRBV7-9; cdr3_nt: TGTGCCAGCAGCCTAACAAGCCGGGACCTCTCTGGAAACACCATATATTTT; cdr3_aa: CASSLTSRDLSGNTIYF
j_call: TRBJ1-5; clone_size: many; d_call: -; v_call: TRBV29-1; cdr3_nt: TGCAGCGTTGAAGAGGGAAAGGGGTCCCAGCATTTT; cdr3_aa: CSVEEGKGSQHF
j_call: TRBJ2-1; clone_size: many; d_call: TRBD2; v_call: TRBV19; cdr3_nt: TGTGCCAGTAGTATAGAGGCTAGCGGGAGCGGTGAGCAGTTCTTC; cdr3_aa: CASSIEASGSGEQFF
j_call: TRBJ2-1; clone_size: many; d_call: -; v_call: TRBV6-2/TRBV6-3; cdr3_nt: TGTGCCAGCAGTTACTCGAGCCTAGCTTACAATGAGCAGTTCTTC; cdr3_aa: CASSYSSLAYNEQFF
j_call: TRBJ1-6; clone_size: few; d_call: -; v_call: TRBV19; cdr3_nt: TGTGCCAGTAACTGGAATGCCGCCGCCTATAATTCACCCCTCCACTTT; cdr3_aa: CASNWNAAAYNSPLHF
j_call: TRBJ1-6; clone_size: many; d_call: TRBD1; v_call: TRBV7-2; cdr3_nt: TGTGCCAGCAGCTTCCCGGACAGGGTTAATTCACCCCTCCACTTT; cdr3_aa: CASSFPDRVNSPLHF
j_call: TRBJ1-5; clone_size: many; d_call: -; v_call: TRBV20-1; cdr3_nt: TGCAGTGCTAGATCGCCCGGGACAACCCAGCCCCAGCATTTT; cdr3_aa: CSARSPGTTQPQHF
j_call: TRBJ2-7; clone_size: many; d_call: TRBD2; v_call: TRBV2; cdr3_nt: TGTGCCAGCAGCTCGGGACTAGCGGGACTCTACGAGCAGTACTTC; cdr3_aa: CASSSGLAGLYEQYF
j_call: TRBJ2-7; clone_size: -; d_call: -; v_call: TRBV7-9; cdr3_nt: TGTGCCAGCGGACAAGCGTCCTACGAGCAGTACTTC; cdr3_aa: CASGQASYEQYF
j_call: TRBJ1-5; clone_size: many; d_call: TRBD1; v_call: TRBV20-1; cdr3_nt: TGCAGTGCTCAAGACAGGACAGGCGAATATAGCAATCAGCCCCAGCATTTT; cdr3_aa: CSAQDRTGEYSNQPQHF